Listed here are 5 T cell receptor beta chains from one sample, sequenced in a study of neurological immune-mediated disorders (dated by TCRdb to between 2018 and 2021). The library was prepared using 5' RACE. TCRdb shows the sequencer as Illumina HiSeq 2500. TCRdb reanalyzed the raw reads on its own, using fastp at Q25 for trimming and MiXCR for clone calling, and kept in-frame beta chains. When rows share a CDR3 protein, they turn into one entry using the most common DNA and genes. In all, the sample holds tens of thousands of distinct CDR3 sequences, and roughly 3.5% of those were seen once. The ten largest clones capture less than 3.5% of the sample. Sequenced: PBMCs. These receptor sequences come from a woman between 45 and 65 years old with multiple sclerosis.

There are many counts of this clonotype. The chain combines TRBV11-2 with TRBJ1-4, with D uncertain. The CDR3 is 15 amino acids. Trimming cost V 5 bases and J 2 bases, with 12 bases left between them. Germline CDR1 and CDR2: SGHAT and FQNNGV. The CDR3 here is CASSAWGSTNEKLFF. As DNA, the CDR3 is TGTGCCAGCAGCGCCTGGGGTTCGACTAATGAAAAACTGTTTTTT.

This clonotype has at least ten counts. V usage is TRBV14 and J usage is TRBJ2-3, with TRBD2 matching over 8 bases. CDR1 and CDR2 from the germline V gene are SGHDN and FVKESK. V was pared by 4 bases and J by 6 bases, with 12 bases of the junction left unmatched. The CDR3 has 16 amino acids. DNA for the CDR3: TGTGCCAGCAGCCGCCGACCGGGGGGGCTCGGGGATACGCAGTATTTT. Residues: CASSRRPGGLGDTQYF.

This clonotype was seen many times. The CDR3 reads CSARVGGNQPQHF. The CDR3 DNA reads TGCAGTGCTAGAGTGGGGGGCAATCAGCCCCAGCATTTT. V and J are TRBV20-1 and TRBJ1-5; maybe TRBD1 (5 bases). Germline V gives CDR1 DFQATT, CDR2 SNEGSKA (reference sequence). This CDR3 is 13 amino acids long. The V end lost 1 base, the J end lost 2 bases, and 6 bases lay between the germline ends.

This clonotype was counted ten times or more. V gene TRBV5-1 combines with J gene TRBJ2-7; maybe TRBD2 (5 bases). Trimming removed 4 bases at V and 2 bases at J, with 7 bases between. CDR3 length: 12 amino acids. CDR1 is SGHRS and CDR2 is YFSETQ in the germline V gene. The CDR3 here is CASSIGAYEQYF. CDR3 DNA: TGCGCCAGCAGCATCGGGGCCTACGAGCAGTACTTC.

A word on this clonotype: A much larger clone is a single base away; this may be a read error. The chain carries TRBV20-1 and TRBJ1-1; D unresolved. The germline V and J ends were trimmed by 7 bases and 7 bases, with 10 bases remaining between them. The germline CDR1 and CDR2 sequences are DFQATT and SNEGSKA (reference sequence). This CDR3 is 10 amino acids long. CDR3 sequence: CSVGGREAFF. In DNA, the CDR3 is TGCAGTGTGGGCGGACGTGAAGCTTTCTTT.